These 25 T cell receptor beta chains came from one sample sequenced in a study of cytomegalovirus exposure and HLA in healthy donors. With 60 Vbeta and 13 Jbeta primers, the PCR was carried out. Repertoires were generated with immunoSEQ multiplex PCR, while TCRdb's copy carries only in-frame clones and drops some. Here the sample spans 100,000 to 150,000 clones, around 80% being singletons. Input material: PBMCs. The receptors were gathered from a woman between 18 and 30 years old in good health and CMV-seronegative.

The gene calls are TRBV5-1 and TRBJ2-5, with a weak D call TRBD1 (6 bases). Trimming pared 3 bases from V and 2 bases from J, leaving 8 bases between. Germline V gene lookup returns CDR1 SGHRS and CDR2 YFSETQ. The CDR3 extends over 13 amino acids. In DNA form, the CDR3 reads TGCGCCAGCAGCTACAGGGCTCAAGAGACCCAGTACTTC. Encoded protein: CASSYRAQETQYF. Using reference TRBV5-1 and TRBJ2-5 for the parts outside the CDR3, the full variable domain is KAGVTQTPRYLIKTRGQQVTLSCSPISGHRSVSWYQQTPGQGLQFLFEYFSETQRNKGNFPGRFSGRQFSNSRSEMNVSTLELGDSALYLCASSYRAQETQYFGPGTRLLVL.

In the case of this clone: At one of its ends the junction is not consistent with the germline gene, which may arise from a read error. The V gene is TRBV29-1, the J gene TRBJ1-2; TRBD1 agrees at 7 bases. The CDR3 covers 11 residues. Germline CDR1 is SQVTM and CDR2 is ANQGSEA. The CDR3 protein is CSVDGTDYPSF. The CDR3 DNA sequence: TGCAGCGTTGATGGGACAGATTACCCTTCCTTC.

The chain uses TRBV27 and TRBJ2-7; 9 positions agree with TRBD2. This CDR3 contains 16 residues. Germline CDR1 and CDR2: MNHEY and SMNVEV (reference sequence). V shed 0 bases, J shed 5 bases, and the junction held 8 bases outside the gene matches. The CDR3 sequence: CASSLSRGRAMNEQYF. The CDR3 nucleotides are TGTGCCAGCAGTTTATCGCGCGGGAGGGCCATGAACGAGCAGTACTTC.

The chain carries TRBV28 and TRBJ1-2; D may be TRBD1 (5 bases). V was clipped by 3 bases and J by 8 bases, with 16 bases between them. Germline CDR1 reads MDHEN; CDR2 reads SYDVKM. The CDR3 sequence is 14 residues long. For the CDR3, the DNA is TGTGCCAGCAGTTTGACGGGGGGGACGAGCGGCTACACCTTC. Amino acid sequence: CASSLTGGTSGYTF.

The rearrangement joins TRBV30 to TRBJ2-7, with a tentative D call TRBD1 (6 bases). V was pared by 2 bases and J by 3 bases, with 11 bases between. CDR3 length equals 13 residues. In germline, CDR1 is GTSNPN, CDR2 SVGIG (reference sequence). CDR3 sequence: CAWSSQGHYEQYF. CDR3 DNA sequence: TGTGCCTGGAGTTCTCAGGGACACTACGAGCAGTACTTC.

This sequence joins TRBV27 and TRBJ1-1, with 8 positions matching TRBD1. Unmatched junction bases numbered 4, after V lost 6 bases and J lost 1 base. The V gene's germline CDR1 is MNHEY and CDR2 SMNVEV (reference sequence). The CDR3 loop spans 14 amino acids. CDR3 sequence (DNA): TGTGCCAGCAGAGTACAGGGGGAGAACACTGAAGCTTTCTTT. Residues: CASRVQGENTEAFF.

The CDR3 loop is CASSLRLADWADTQYF. The CDR3 DNA follows: TGTGCCAGCAGCTTACGGCTAGCGGACTGGGCAGATACGCAGTATTTT. V usage is TRBV7-6 and J usage is TRBJ2-3; 7 positions agree with TRBD2. Trimming cost V 2 bases and J 4 bases; bases outside gene matches: 9. The germline gives CDR1 SGHVS, CDR2 FNYEAQ. The CDR3 has 16 residues.

J is TRBJ1-4 and V is TRBV5-4, with 8 positions matching TRBD1. The CDR3 is made up of 15 amino acids. The ends lost 4 bases at V and 8 bases at J; junction bases unmatched: 10. CDR1 and CDR2 (germline): SGHNT, YYREEE (reference sequence). The CDR3 is CASSARTGHEEKLFF. CDR3 nucleotides: TGTGCCAGCAGCGCCCGGACAGGGCATGAGGAAAAACTGTTTTTT.

The chain has TRBV9 and TRBJ2-7, with TRBD2 matching 13 bases. This CDR3 is 13 amino acids long. The germline CDR1 and CDR2 sequences are SGDLS and YYNGEE. In DNA, the CDR3 is TGTGCCAGCAGCGCCGGGACTAGCGGGAAATCAGTTGTC. Its translation is CASSAGTSGKSVV.

V and J are TRBV6-5 and TRBJ2-5; 7 bases map to TRBD2. The CDR3 consists of 14 residues. Germline V gene data show CDR1 as MNHEY and CDR2 as SVGAGI. V lost 6 bases to trimming and J lost 5 bases; unmatched junction nucleotides: 9. The CDR3 here is CASSWGGGDETQYF. CDR3 DNA: TGTGCCAGCAGCTGGGGGGGAGGGGACGAGACCCAGTACTTC.

The chain has TRBV7-9 and TRBJ2-6, with D perhaps TRBD1 (6 bases). Germline V gene sequence: CDR1 SEHNR, CDR2 FQNEAQ (reference sequence). V dropped 4 bases and J dropped 5 bases, with 9 bases sitting between them. There are 14 residues in the CDR3. CDR3 in amino acids: CASSYRDRANVLTF. DNA of the CDR3: TGTGCCAGCAGCTACCGGGACAGGGCCAACGTCCTGACTTTC.

This clone appeared a few times. V is TRBV7-2 and J is TRBJ2-1, with a possible D match to TRBD2 (6 bases). Trimming stripped 3 bases from V and 13 bases from J, with 16 bases between. The CDR3 sequence is 13 residues long. CDR1 is SGHTA, CDR2 FQGNSA, per germline. The CDR3 DNA follows: TGTGCCAGCAGCTTCTCAAGGAGCGGGTTCCAGTTCTTC. It codes for CASSFSRSGFQFF. The variable domain in full, with the rest retrieved from reference TRBV7-2 and TRBJ2-1, is GAGVSQSPSNKVTEKGKDVELRCDPISGHTALYWYRQSLGQGLEFLIYFQGNSAPDKSGLPSDRFSAERTGGSVSTLTIQRTQQEDSAVYLCASSFSRSGFQFFGPGTRLTVL.

V and J are TRBV5-4 and TRBJ2-5; a possible D gene is TRBD2 (5 bases). CDR3 length: 16 residues. V was trimmed by 3 bases and J by 5 bases, leaving 20 bases between them. CDR1 SGHNT and CDR2 YYREEE come from the germline V gene (reference sequence). This CDR3 reads CASSSFRGAPGETQYF. The CDR3 DNA follows: TGTGCCAGCAGCTCCTTCCGGGGAGCCCCCGGGGAGACCCAGTACTTC.

The table lists this clone with a count of one. This sample also contains other DNA sequences that code for the same CDR3. The chain carries TRBV29-1 and TRBJ2-2; TRBD2 matches 10 bases. The CDR3 consists of 14 residues. Germline V gives CDR1 SQVTM, CDR2 ANQGSEA. The V and J ends lost 6 bases and 3 bases, in that order; junction bases with no gene match: 4. Written as DNA, the CDR3 is TGCAGCGTGCAGCGGGAGGGTTACACCGGGGAGCTGTTTTTT. It specifies CSVQREGYTGELFF.

The chain employs TRBV29-1 and TRBJ2-2, with TRBD1 identical over 7 bases. The CDR3 has 15 amino acids. V gave up 4 bases and J gave up 2 bases; unmatched junction bases: 7. Germline CDR1 SQVTM, CDR2 ANQGSEA. CDR3 region: CSVGQGGGNTGELFF. The DNA for the CDR3 is TGCAGCGTTGGACAGGGTGGGGGCAACACCGGGGAGCTGTTTTTT.

V usage is TRBV7-8 and J usage is TRBJ2-1; D unclear. V was pared by 8 bases and J by 6 bases, with 8 bases between. The CDR3 loop spans 11 amino acids. Per the germline V gene, CDR1 is SGHVS and CDR2 is FQNEAQ. CDR3 protein: CASEMSNEQFF. DNA of the CDR3: TGTGCCAGCGAGATGTCCAATGAGCAGTTCTTC.

This clone was seen a single time. The rearrangement joins TRBV6-5 to TRBJ2-1; 7 bases line up with TRBD2. Germline V gene lookup returns CDR1 MNHEY and CDR2 SVGAGI. The CDR3 has 15 residues. V was pared by 0 bases and J by 5 bases, with 4 bases of the junction left unmatched. The DNA for the CDR3 is TGTGCCAGCAGTTACTCGGCGGGAGTCCACAATGAGCAGTTCTTC. It yields the protein CASSYSAGVHNEQFF.

This sequence joins TRBV6-1 and TRBJ1-5, with D unresolved. The germline CDR1 and CDR2 sequences are MNHNS and SASEGT. Trimming took off 2 bases at V and 6 bases at J, with 17 bases between the two ends. The CDR3 is made up of 16 amino acids. CDR3 sequence: CASSESRQRRGQPQHF. As DNA, the CDR3 is TGTGCCAGCAGTGAATCCAGGCAGCGGAGAGGTCAGCCCCAGCATTTT.

This clone appeared once. V and J are TRBV6-1 and TRBJ1-1; D gene unclear. The CDR3 has 12 amino acids. The ends were cut back, 6 bases at V and 2 bases at J, with 7 bases in the middle. From germline, CDR1 is MNHNS and CDR2 SASEGT. In DNA, the CDR3 is TGTGCCAGCAGAACAGCTAACACTGAAGCTTTCTTT. Translating gives CASRTANTEAFF.

This rearrangement joins TRBV29-1 to TRBJ2-7, with TRBD1 matching 10 bases. Germline V gives CDR1 SQVTM, CDR2 ANQGSEA. This CDR3 spans 15 amino acids. V lost 7 bases to trimming and J lost 5 bases; unmatched junction nucleotides: 14. The CDR3 DNA sequence: TGCAGCGCTTGGGTGGGGGGACAGGGGATAAACGAGCAGTACTTC. This sequence encodes CSAWVGGQGINEQYF.

V usage is TRBV10-2 and J usage is TRBJ1-6; a possible D gene is TRBD1 (5 bases). Between the trimmed V and J ends, which lost 6 bases and 10 bases, there was a span of 13 bases. The CDR3 sequence is 13 residues long. Germline assignment: CDR1 WSHSY and CDR2 SAAADI. CDR3 nucleotides: TGCGCCAGCAGCCAGGGAAGGGAATCACCCCTCCACTTT. It codes for CASSQGRESPLHF.

The genes are TRBV7-8 and TRBJ2-7; D unresolved. The V gene's germline CDR1 is SGHVS and CDR2 FQNEAQ. This CDR3 contains 10 residues. V lost 1 base and J 10 bases, leaving 5 bases between the germline ends. The CDR3 sequence is CASSLDRQYF. CDR3 nucleotides: TGTGCCAGCAGCTTAGACAGACAGTACTTC.

The chain links TRBV5-1 to TRBJ2-1; possible D gene TRBD2, 6 bases. V lost 4 bases to trimming and J lost 5 bases, with 16 bases between them. Germline V CDR1 and CDR2: SGHRS, YFSETQ. CDR3 length: 15 residues. This CDR3 reads CASSPVGGEHNEQFF. In nucleotides, the CDR3 is TGCGCCAGCAGCCCTGTGGGGGGAGAGCACAATGAGCAGTTCTTC. The full variable domain, its missing parts supplied by reference TRBV5-1 and TRBJ2-1, is KAGVTQTPRYLIKTRGQQVTLSCSPISGHRSVSWYQQTPGQGLQFLFEYFSETQRNKGNFPGRFSGRQFSNSRSEMNVSTLELGDSALYLCASSPVGGEHNEQFFGPGTRLTVL.

This sequence joins TRBV30 and TRBJ1-6; D remains unclear. The CDR3 is made up of 15 amino acids. Trimming shortened V by 2 bases and J by 1 base, and 9 bases separated the two germline ends. The germline V gene has CDR1 GTSNPN and CDR2 SVGIG (reference sequence). The CDR3 is CAWSPPQSYNSPLHF. In DNA form, the CDR3 reads TGTGCCTGGAGTCCTCCGCAGTCCTATAATTCACCCCTCCACTTT.

The CDR3 nucleotides read TGTGCCAGCGTCCCGGCGGGAGTCTACAATGAGCAGTTCTTC. It encodes CASVPAGVYNEQFF. The chain recombines TRBV2 with TRBJ2-1; TRBD2 matches at 7 bases. Germline assignment: CDR1 SNHLY and CDR2 FYNNEI. Germline trimming cut 8 bases from V and 3 bases from J; bases unmatched to any gene: 7. CDR3 length: 14 amino acids.